This TCR beta chain was captured by sequencing in a study of blood T cell repertoires in COVID-19. Study-wide context: Samples came from the United States, Italy and Spain, spanning acute and convalescent COVID-19.

Original processing methods: Scientists estimated how many nucleated cells there were by amplifying reference gene primers. The table came from immunoSEQ multiplex PCR; TCRdb's copy has only in-frame clones and leaves some out. For V, J and clone size, that table is used; D and trimming come from the DNA. This sample carries roughly 160,000 clones, around 84% of them seen once, and the ten largest clones take roughly 0.57%. This clone occurred once. This CDR3 is built from 15 residues. CDR1 and CDR2 (germline): KGHSH, LQKENI. Losses at the gene ends were 1 base for V and 6 bases for J; bases not matched to a gene: 4.

Sequenced sample: peripheral blood. This chain connects TRBV18 to TRBJ1-1; 11 bases line up with TRBD1. This sequence was found in a man in his sixties with COVID-19, enrolled during active disease. The CDR3 nucleotides read TGTGCCAGCTCACCACGAGGACAGGGGGCTTCTGAAGCTTTCTTT. Amino acid sequence: CASSPRGQGASEAFF.